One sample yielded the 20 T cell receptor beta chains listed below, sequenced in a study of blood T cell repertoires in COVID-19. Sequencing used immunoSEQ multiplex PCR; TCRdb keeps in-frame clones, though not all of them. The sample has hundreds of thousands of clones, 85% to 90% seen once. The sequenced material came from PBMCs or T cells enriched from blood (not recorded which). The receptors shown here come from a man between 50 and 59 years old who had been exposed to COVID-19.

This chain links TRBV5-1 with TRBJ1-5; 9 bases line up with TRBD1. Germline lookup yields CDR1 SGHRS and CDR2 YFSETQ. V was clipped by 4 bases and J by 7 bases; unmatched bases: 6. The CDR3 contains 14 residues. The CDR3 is CASSQGQGSQPQHF. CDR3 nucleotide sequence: TGCGCCAGCAGCCAGGGACAGGGATCGCAGCCCCAGCATTTT.

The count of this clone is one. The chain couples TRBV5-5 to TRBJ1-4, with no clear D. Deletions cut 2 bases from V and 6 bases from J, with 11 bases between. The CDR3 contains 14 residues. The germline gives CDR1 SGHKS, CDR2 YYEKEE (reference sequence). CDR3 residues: CASSLSGSHEKLFF. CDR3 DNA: TGTGCCAGCAGCTTATCGGGGAGTCATGAAAAACTGTTTTTT.

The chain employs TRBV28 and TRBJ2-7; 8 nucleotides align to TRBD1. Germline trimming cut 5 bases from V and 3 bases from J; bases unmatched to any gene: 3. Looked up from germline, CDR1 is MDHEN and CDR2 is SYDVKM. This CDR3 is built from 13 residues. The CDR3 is CASSTGGHYEQYV. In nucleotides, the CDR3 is TGTGCCAGCAGTACAGGGGGGCACTACGAGCAGTACGTC.

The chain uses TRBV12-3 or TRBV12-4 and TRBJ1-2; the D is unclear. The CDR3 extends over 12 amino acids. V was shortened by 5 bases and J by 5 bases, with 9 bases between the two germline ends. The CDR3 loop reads CASSQAGYGYTF. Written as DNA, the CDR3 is TGTGCCAGCAGTCAAGCGGGGTATGGCTACACCTTC.

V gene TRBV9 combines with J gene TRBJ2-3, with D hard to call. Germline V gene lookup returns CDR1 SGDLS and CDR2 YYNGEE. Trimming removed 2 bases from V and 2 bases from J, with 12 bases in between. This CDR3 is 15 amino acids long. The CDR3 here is CASSVTISPTDTQYF. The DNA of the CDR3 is TGTGCCAGCAGCGTCACAATATCCCCCACAGATACGCAGTATTTT.

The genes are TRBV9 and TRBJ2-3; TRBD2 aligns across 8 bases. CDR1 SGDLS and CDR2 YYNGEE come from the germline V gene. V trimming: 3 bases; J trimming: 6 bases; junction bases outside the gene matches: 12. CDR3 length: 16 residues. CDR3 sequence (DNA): TGTGCCAGCAGCGCCGGGGGGGCAGGGCGGACGGATACGCAGTATTTT. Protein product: CASSAGGAGRTDTQYF.

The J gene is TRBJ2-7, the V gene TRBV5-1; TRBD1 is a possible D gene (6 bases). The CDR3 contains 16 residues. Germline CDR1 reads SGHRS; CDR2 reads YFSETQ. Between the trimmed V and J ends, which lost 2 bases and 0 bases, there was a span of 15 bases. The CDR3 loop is CASSLGQIFSSYEQYF. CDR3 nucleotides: TGCGCCAGCAGCTTAGGACAGATTTTCAGCTCCTACGAGCAGTACTTC. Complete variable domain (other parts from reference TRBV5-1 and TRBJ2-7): KAGVTQTPRYLIKTRGQQVTLSCSPISGHRSVSWYQQTPGQGLQFLFEYFSETQRNKGNFPGRFSGRQFSNSRSEMNVSTLELGDSALYLCASSLGQIFSSYEQYFGPGTRLTVT.

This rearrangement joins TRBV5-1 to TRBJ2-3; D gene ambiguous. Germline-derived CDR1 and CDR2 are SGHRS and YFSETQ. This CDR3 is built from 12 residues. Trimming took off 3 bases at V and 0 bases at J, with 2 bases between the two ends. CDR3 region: CASSSSTDTQYF. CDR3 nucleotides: TGCGCCAGCAGCTCGAGCACAGATACGCAGTATTTT.

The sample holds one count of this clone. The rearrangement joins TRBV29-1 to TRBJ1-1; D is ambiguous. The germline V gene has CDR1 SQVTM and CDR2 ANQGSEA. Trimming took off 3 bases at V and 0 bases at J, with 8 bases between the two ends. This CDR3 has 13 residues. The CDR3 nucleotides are TGCAGCGTTGAGACAACGCTGAACACTGAAGCTTTCTTT. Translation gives CSVETTLNTEAFF.

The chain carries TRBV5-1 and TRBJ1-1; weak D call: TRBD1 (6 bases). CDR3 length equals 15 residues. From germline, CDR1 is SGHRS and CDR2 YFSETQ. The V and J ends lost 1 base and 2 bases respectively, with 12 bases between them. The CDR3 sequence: CASSLNGGPNTEAFF. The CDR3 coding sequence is TGCGCCAGCAGCTTGAACGGGGGGCCCAACACTGAAGCTTTCTTT.

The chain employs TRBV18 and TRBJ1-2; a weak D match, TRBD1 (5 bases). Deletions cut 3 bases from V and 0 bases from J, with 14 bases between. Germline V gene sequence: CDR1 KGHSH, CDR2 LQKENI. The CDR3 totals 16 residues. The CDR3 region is CASSPQGTTANYGYTF. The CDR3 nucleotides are TGTGCCAGCTCACCTCAGGGAACCACTGCTAACTATGGCTACACCTTC. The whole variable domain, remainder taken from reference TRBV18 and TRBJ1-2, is NAGVMQNPRHLVRRRGQEARLRCSPMKGHSHVYWYRQLPEEGLKFMVYLQKENIIDESGMPKERFSAEFPKEGPSILRIQQVVRGDSAAYFCASSPQGTTANYGYTFGSGTRLTVV.

The CDR3 region has the DNA TGCGCCAGCAGCGTGTTGGGACAGGGGGTTCAAGAGACCCAGTACTTC. Translated, it gives CASSVLGQGVQETQYF. The chain links TRBV5-1 to TRBJ2-5; 11 nucleotides line up with TRBD1. The V and J ends lost 4 bases and 2 bases, in that order; junction bases with no gene match: 7. This CDR3 spans 16 amino acids. Germline V gene data show CDR1 as SGHRS and CDR2 as YFSETQ.

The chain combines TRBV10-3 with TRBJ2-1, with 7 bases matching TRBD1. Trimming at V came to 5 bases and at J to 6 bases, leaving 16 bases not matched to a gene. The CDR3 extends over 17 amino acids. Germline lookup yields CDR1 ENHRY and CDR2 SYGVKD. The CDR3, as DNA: TGTGCCATCAGTCCAGCGACAACAGGGGTGTTTGGCAATGAGCAGTTCTTC. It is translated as CAISPATTGVFGNEQFF.

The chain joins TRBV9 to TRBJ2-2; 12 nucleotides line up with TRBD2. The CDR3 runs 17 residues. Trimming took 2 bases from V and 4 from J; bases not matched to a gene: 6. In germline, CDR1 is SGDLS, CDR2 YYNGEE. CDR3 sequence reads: CASSVASGGVVTGELFF. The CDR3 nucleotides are TGTGCCAGCAGCGTGGCTAGCGGGGGGGTAGTCACCGGGGAGCTGTTTTTT.

DNA for the CDR3: TGTGCCAGCTCACCCCTGACCACGACCGGGGGGGGAAAACTGTTTTTT. Its protein product is CASSPLTTTGGGKLFF. The rearrangement links TRBV18 to TRBJ1-4, with a possible D match to TRBD1 (5 bases). CDR3 length: 16 amino acids. Germline CDR1 KGHSH, CDR2 LQKENI. V lost 3 bases and J 10 bases, leaving 21 bases between the germline ends.

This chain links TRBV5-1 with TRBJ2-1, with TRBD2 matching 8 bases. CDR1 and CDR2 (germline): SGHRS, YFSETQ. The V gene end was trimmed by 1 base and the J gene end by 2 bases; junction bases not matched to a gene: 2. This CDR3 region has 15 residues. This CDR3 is CASSLSGGTYNEQFF. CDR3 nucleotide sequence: TGCGCCAGCAGCTTGTCGGGGGGGACCTACAATGAGCAGTTCTTC.

The CDR3 sequence is CANHHPARGNTIYF. The CDR3 DNA sequence: TGCGCCAACCACCATCCAGCCAGGGGAAACACCATATATTTT. This sequence joins TRBV4-1 and TRBJ1-3; D remains ambiguous. The CDR3 spans 14 residues. Trimming took off 10 bases at V and 4 bases at J, with 17 bases between the two ends. Per germline, CDR1 MGHRA and CDR2 YSYEKL.

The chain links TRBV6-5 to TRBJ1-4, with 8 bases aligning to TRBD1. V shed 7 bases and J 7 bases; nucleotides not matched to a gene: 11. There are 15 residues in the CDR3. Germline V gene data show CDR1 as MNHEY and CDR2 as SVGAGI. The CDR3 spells CASIGNRGKGEKLFF. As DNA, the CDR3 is TGTGCCAGCATTGGGAACAGGGGGAAGGGTGAAAAACTGTTTTTT.

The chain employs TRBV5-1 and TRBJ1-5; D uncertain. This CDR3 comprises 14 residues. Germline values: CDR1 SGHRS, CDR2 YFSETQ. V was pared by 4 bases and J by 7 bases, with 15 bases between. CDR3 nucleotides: TGCGCCAGCAGCCCCTCGGGAGGGCGCCAGCCCCAGCATTTT. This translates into CASSPSGGRQPQHF.

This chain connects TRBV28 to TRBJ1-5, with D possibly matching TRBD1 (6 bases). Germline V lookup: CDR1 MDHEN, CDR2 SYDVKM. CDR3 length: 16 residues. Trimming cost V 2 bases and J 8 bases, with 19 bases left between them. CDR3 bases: TGTGCCAGCAGTTTAGGTGGGCAGGGGTTCCCAAAGCCCCAGCATTTT. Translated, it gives CASSLGGQGFPKPQHF. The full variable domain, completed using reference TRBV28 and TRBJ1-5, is DVKVTQSSRYLVKRTGEKVFLECVQDMDHENMFWYRQDPGLGLRLIYFSYDVKMKEKGDIPEGYSVSREKKERFSLILESASTNQTSMYLCASSLGGQGFPKPQHFGDGTRLSIL.